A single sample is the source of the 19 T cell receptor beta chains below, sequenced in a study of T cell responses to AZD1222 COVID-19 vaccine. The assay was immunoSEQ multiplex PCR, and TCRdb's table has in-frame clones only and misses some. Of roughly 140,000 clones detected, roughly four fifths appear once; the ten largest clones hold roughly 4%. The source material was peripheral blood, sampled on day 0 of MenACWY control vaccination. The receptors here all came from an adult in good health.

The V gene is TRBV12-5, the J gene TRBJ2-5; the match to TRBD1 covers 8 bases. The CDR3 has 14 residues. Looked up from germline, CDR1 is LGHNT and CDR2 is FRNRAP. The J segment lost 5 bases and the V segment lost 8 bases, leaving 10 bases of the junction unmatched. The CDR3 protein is CASFPTGGRETQYF. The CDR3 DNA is TGTGCTAGTTTTCCAACAGGGGGGAGGGAGACCCAGTACTTC. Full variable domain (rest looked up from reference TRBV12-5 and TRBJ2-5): DARVTQTPRHKVTEMGQEVTMRCQPILGHNTVFWYRQTMMQGLELLAYFRNRAPLDDSGMPKDRFSAEMPDATLATLKIQPSEPRDSAVYFCASFPTGGRETQYFGPGTRLLVL.

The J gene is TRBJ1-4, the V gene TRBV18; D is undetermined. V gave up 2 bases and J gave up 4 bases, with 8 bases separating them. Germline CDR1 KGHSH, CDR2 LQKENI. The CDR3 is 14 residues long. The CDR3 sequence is CASSPYGLNEKLFF. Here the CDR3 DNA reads TGTGCCAGCTCACCATACGGGCTTAATGAAAAACTGTTTTTT.

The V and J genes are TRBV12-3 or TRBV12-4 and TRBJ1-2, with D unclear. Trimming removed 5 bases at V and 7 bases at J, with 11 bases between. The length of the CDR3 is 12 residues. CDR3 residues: CASSPRGGGYTF. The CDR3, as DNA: TGTGCCAGCAGTCCCCGGGGTGGTGGCTACACCTTC.

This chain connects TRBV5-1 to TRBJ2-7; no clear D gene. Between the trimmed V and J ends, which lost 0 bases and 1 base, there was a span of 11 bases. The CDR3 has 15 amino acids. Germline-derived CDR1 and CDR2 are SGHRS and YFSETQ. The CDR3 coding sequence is TGCGCCAGCAGCTTGGTTTCGGGCACATCCTACGAGCAGTACTTC. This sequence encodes CASSLVSGTSYEQYF. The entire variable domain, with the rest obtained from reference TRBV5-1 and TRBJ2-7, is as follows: KAGVTQTPRYLIKTRGQQVTLSCSPISGHRSVSWYQQTPGQGLQFLFEYFSETQRNKGNFPGRFSGRQFSNSRSEMNVSTLELGDSALYLCASSLVSGTSYEQYFGPGTRLTVT.

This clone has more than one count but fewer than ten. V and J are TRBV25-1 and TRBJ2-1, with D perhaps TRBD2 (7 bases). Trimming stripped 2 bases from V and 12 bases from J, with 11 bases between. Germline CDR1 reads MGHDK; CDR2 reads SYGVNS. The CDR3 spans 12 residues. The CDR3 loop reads CASSEIRGGQFF. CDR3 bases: TGTGCCAGCAGTGAAATTAGGGGGGGGCAGTTCTTC.

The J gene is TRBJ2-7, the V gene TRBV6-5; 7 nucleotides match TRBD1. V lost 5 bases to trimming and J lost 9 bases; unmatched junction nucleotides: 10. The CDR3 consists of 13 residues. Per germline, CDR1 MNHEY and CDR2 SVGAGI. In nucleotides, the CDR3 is TGTGCCAGCAGTCGCGTAAGGGGGCGTACGCAGTACTTC. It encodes CASSRVRGRTQYF.

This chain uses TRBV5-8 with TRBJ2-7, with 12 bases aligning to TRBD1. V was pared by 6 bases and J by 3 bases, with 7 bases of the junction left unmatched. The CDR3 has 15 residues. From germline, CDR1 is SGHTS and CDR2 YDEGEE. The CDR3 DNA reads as TGTGCCAGCAACCAGGGGACAGGGGGCTTCTACGAGCAGTACTTC. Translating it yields CASNQGTGGFYEQYF.

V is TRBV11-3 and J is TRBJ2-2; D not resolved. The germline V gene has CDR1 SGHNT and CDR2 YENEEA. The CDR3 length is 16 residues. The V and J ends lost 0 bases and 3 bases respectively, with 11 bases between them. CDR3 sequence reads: CASSLEATRDTGELFF. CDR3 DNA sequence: TGTGCCAGCAGCTTAGAGGCAACCCGGGACACCGGGGAGCTGTTTTTT.

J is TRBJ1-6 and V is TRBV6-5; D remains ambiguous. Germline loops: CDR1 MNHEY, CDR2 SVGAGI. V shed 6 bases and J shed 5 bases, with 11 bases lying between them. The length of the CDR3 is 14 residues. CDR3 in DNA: TGTGCCAGCAGCCATTGGGCAGATAATTCACCCCTCCACTTT. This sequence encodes CASSHWADNSPLHF.

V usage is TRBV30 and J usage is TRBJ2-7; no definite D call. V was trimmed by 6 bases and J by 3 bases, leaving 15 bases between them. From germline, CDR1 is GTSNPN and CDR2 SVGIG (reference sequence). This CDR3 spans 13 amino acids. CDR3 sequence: CACSSSPFYEQYV. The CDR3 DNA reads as TGTGCCTGTTCCTCTAGTCCCTTCTACGAGCAGTACGTC.

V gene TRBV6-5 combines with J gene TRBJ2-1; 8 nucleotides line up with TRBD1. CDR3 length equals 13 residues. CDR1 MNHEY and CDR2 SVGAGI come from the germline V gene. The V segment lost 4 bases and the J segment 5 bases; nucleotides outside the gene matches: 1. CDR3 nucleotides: TGTGCCAGCAGTTCAGGGGGCAACAATGAGCAGTTCTTC. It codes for CASSSGGNNEQFF.

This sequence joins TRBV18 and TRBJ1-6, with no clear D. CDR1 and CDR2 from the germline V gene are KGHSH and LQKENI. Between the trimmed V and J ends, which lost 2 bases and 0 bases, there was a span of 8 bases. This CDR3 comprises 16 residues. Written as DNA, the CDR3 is TGTGCCAGCTCACCATTAGAGAGCTCCTATAATTCACCCCTCCACTTT. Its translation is CASSPLESSYNSPLHF.

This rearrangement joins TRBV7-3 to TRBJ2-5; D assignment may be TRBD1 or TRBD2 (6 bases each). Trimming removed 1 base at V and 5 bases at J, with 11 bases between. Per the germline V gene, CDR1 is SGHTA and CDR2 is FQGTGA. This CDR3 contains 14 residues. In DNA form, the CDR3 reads TGTGCCAGCAGCTTAAGGGGGGCGAAGGAGACCCAGTACTTC. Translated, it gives CASSLRGAKETQYF.

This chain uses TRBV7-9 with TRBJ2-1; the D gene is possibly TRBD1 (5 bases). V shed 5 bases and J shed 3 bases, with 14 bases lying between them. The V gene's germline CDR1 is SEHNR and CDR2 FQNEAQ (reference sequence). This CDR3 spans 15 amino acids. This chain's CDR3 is CASSPRTSNYNEQFF. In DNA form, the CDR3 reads TGTGCCAGCAGCCCCCGGACATCTAACTACAATGAGCAGTTCTTC.

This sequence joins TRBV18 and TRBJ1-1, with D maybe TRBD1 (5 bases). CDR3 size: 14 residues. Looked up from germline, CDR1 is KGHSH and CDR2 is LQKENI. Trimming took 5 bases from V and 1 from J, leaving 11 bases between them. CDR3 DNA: TGTGCCAGCTCAATTTCAGGGCAGAACACTGAAGCTTTCTTT. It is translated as CASSISGQNTEAFF.

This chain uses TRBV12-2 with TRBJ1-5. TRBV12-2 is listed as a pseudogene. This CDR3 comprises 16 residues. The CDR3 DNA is TGTGCAAGTCGCGTTCTCGTGGAGGAGATCAATCAGCCCCAGCATTTT. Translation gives CASRVLVEEINQPQHF.

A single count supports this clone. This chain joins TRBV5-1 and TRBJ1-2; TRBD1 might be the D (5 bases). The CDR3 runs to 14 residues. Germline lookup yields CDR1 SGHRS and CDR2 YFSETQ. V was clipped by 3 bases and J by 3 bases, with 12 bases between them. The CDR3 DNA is TGCGCCAGCAGCTGGCGCACAGGAGACTATGGCTACACCTTC. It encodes CASSWRTGDYGYTF.

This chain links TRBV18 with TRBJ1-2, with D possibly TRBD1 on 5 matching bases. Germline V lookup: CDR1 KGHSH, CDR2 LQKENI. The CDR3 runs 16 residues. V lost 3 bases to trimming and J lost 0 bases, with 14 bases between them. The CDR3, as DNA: TGTGCCAGCTCACCGTATTTTGGGGCGACTAACTATGGCTACACCTTC. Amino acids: CASSPYFGATNYGYTF.

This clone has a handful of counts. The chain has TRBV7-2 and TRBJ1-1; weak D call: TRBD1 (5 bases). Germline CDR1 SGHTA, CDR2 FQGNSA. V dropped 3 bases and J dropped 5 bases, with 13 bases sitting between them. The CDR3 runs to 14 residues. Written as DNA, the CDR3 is TGTGCCAGCAGCTTCCTCCCGGGACGGACTGAAGCTTTCTTT. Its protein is CASSFLPGRTEAFF.